Listed here is a single T cell receptor (beta chain). The data belong to a study of T cell responses to AZD1222 COVID-19 vaccine. The table came from immunoSEQ multiplex PCR; TCRdb's copy has only in-frame clones and leaves some out. This repertoire shows around 120,000 clones, roughly 85% found once; its top ten account for 2.5%. The source was peripheral blood, collected 28 days after the second AZD1222 dose. The TCR originated in an adult who received the AZD1222 COVID-19 vaccine.

The CDR3 coding sequence is TGTGCCTGGAGTGTCGGACACTTGGGATCTGAAGCTTTCTTT. As protein: CAWSVGHLGSEAFF. The genes are TRBV30 and TRBJ1-1; D is perhaps TRBD1 (5 bases). Trimming pared 0 bases from V and 6 bases from J, leaving 14 bases between. CDR1 GTSNPN and CDR2 SVGIG come from the germline V gene (reference sequence). The length of the CDR3 is 14 residues.